This T cell receptor (beta chain) was documented in a study of shared clonotypes between healthy human individuals. This clone occurred a few times. Looked up from germline, CDR1 is KGHSH and CDR2 is LQKENI. The CDR3 spans 12 residues. Trimming took 5 bases from V and 8 from J, leaving 12 bases between them. Healthy HIV-negative adults without recent acute infections or vaccinations served as donors. Produced via immunoSEQ multiplex PCR; TCRdb's table is partial and in-frame only. This table has more than 2,000,000 clones, approximately 92% appearing once. V and J are TRBV18 and TRBJ1-2; D remains ambiguous. The TCR sequence derives from a man aged 18 to 30 in good health. Sequencing used naive CD4+ T cells sorted from blood. As for subset: CD45RA+ positively selected. In DNA, the CDR3 is TGTGCCAGCTCAGATTCTTCCTGGGGCTACACCTTC. Translation gives CASSDSSWGYTF.